This entry describes one T cell receptor (beta chain). No antigen is known for it. Trimming took off 4 bases at V and 7 bases at J, with 11 bases between the two ends. The CDR3 runs 12 residues. Germline CDR1 and CDR2: LNHDA and SQIVND (reference sequence). This sample is part of a study of cytomegalovirus exposure and HLA in healthy donors. Study-wide points: Reportedly, TCR beta sequences accurately predicted HLA-A and HLA-B alleles in most subjects.

Amplification used 60 Vbeta primers and 13 Jbeta primers. Clones were read by immunoSEQ multiplex PCR, and TCRdb kept only the in-frame ones, dropping some. The sample includes 110,000 or so clones, around three quarters of them seen just once. The TCR sequence derives from a man in his fifties in good health and CMV-seropositive. This chain joins TRBV19 and TRBJ2-7; D perhaps matches TRBD2 (6 bases). Sequencing was carried out using PBMCs. CDR3 protein: CASSREATEQYF. The CDR3 DNA follows: TGTGCCAGTAGTAGGGAGGCTACAGAGCAGTACTTC. Full variable domain (outside the CDR3, taken from reference TRBV19 and TRBJ2-7): DGGITQSPKYLFRKEGQNVTLSCEQNLNHDAMYWYRQDPGQGLRLIYYSQIVNDFQKGDIAEGYSVSREKKESFPLTVTSAQKNPTAFYLCASSREATEQYFGPGTRLTVT.